This TCR beta chain was recovered during a study of control samples from healthy donors and cancer patients. Germline CDR1 and CDR2: SEHNR and FQNEAQ (reference sequence). The ends were cut back, 2 bases at V and 5 bases at J, with 10 bases in the middle. This CDR3 is built from 14 residues. Measured with immunoSEQ multiplex PCR; TCRdb has only the in-frame clones, and not every one. Found here are roughly 400,000 clones, more than 80% of them singletons; the top ten hold more than 6%. Sequencing input: PBMCs. The chain recombines TRBV7-9 with TRBJ2-1, with a possible D match to TRBD1 (6 bases). The clonotype originates from a man aged 35 to 55 with head and neck cancer. The CDR3 DNA is TGTGCCAGCAGCTTACAGGGGTACCACAATGAGCAGTTCTTC. Its translation is CASSLQGYHNEQFF.